The text below deals with one T cell receptor (beta chain). What it binds is not known. This record belongs to a study of a mutant IDH1 vaccine in newly diagnosed glioma. As for the study in general: During weeks 1, 3, 5, 7, 11, 15, 19 and 23, patients received eight vaccinations. First vaccine doses came 4-6 weeks after radiotherapy alone, or with temozolomide cycles.

Time point of the sample: week 23, last vaccination. One vaccine dose held 300 ug of mutant IDH1 20-mer peptide and came with topical imiquimod. CDR3 length equals 13 residues. Deletions cut 7 bases from V and 3 bases from J, with 13 bases between. In germline, CDR1 is GTSNPN, CDR2 SVGIG (reference sequence). TCRdb keeps only in-frame clones here, not all; method: immunoSEQ multiplex PCR. The sample lists about 65,000 clones; approximately 81% were seen once. The V and J genes are TRBV30 and TRBJ1-5; D perhaps matches TRBD1 (5 bases). This material consisted of PBMCs, taken from a glioma patient whose treatment included an IDH1 peptide vaccine. The receptor comes from a man aged 30-40 years with glioma. The CDR3 here is CAFSRDSNQPQHF. CDR3 nucleotides: TGTGCCTTTTCCCGGGACTCCAATCAGCCCCAGCATTTT.